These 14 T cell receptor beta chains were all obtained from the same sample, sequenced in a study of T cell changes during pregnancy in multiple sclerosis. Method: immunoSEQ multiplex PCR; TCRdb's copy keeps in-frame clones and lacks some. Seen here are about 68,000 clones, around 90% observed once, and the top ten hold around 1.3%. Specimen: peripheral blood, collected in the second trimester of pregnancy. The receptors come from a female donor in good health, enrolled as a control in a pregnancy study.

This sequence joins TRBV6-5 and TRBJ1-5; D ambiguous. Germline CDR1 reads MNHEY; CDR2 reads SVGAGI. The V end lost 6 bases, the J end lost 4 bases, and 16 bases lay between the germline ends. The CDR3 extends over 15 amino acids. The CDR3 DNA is TGTGCCAGCAGATTAGATCGACGGACTAATCAGCCCCAGCATTTT. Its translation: CASRLDRRTNQPQHF.

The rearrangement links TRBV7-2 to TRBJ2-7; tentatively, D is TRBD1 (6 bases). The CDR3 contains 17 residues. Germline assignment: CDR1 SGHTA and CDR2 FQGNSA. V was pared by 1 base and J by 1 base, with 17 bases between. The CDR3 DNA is TGTGCCAGCAGCTTAGACAGGGCTAGAGGAACGTCCTACGAGCAGTACTTC. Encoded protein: CASSLDRARGTSYEQYF.

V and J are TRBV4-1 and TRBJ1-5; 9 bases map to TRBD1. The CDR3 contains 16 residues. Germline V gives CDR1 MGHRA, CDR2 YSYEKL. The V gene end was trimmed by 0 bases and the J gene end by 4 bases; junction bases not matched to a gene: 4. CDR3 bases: TGCGCCAGCAGCCAAGAGGGACAGGGATGGAATCAGCCCCAGCATTTT. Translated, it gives CASSQEGQGWNQPQHF.

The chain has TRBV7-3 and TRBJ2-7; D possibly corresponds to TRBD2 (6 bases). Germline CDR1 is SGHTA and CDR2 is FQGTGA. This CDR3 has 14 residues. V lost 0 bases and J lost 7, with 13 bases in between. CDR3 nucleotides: TGTGCCAGCAGCTTAACCGGACCGGCGGGGGAGCAGTACTTC. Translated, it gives CASSLTGPAGEQYF. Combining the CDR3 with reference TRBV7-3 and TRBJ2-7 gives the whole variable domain GAGVSQTPSNKVTEKGKYVELRCDPISGHTALYWYRQSLGQGPEFLIYFQGTGAADDSGLPNDRFFAVRPEGSVSTLKIQRTERGDSAVYLCASSLTGPAGEQYFGPGTRLTVT.

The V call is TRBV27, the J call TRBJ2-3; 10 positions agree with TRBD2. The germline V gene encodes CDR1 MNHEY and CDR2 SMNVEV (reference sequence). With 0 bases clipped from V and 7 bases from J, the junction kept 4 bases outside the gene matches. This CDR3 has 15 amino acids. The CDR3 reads CASSLSLAGANTQYF. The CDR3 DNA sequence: TGTGCCAGCAGTTTATCGCTAGCGGGGGCCAATACGCAGTATTTT.

This CDR3 reads CASSLSTPSPSAGGNNEQFF. DNA for the CDR3: TGTGCCAGCTCACTCTCCACACCGAGCCCCTCGGCGGGAGGGAACAATGAGCAGTTCTTC. This chain uses TRBV18 with TRBJ2-1, with 9 bases aligning to TRBD2. The CDR3 covers 20 residues. The V segment lost 4 bases and the J segment 5 bases; nucleotides outside the gene matches: 21. Germline V gene lookup returns CDR1 KGHSH and CDR2 LQKENI.

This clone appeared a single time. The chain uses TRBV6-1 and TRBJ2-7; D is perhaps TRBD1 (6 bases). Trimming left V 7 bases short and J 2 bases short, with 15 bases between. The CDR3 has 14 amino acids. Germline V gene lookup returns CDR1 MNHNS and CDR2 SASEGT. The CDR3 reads CASTFQGNAYEQYF. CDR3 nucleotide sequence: TGTGCCAGCACTTTTCAGGGGAACGCCTACGAGCAGTACTTC.

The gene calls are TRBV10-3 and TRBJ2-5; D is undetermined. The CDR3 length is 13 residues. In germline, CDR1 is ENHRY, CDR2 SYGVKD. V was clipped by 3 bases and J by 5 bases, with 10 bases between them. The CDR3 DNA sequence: TGTGCCATCAGTGAATCCACCCGGGAGACCCAGTACTTC. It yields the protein CAISESTRETQYF.

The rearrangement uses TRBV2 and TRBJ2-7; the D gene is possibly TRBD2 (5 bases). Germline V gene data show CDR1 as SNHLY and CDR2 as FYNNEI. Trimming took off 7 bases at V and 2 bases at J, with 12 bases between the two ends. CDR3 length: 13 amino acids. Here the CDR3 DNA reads TGTGCCAGCAATATGAGGGAACCCTACGAGCAGTACTTC. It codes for CASNMREPYEQYF.

The chain's CDR3 is CASSFLLAGDLEQYF. CDR3 coding DNA: TGTGCCAGCAGTTTCCTACTAGCGGGAGATTTGGAGCAGTACTTC. The chain uses TRBV28 and TRBJ2-7, with 11 positions matching TRBD2. The junction had 8 bases not matched to a gene; V was cut back by 3 bases and J by 7 bases. The CDR3 consists of 15 residues. Germline-derived CDR1 and CDR2 are MDHEN and SYDVKM.

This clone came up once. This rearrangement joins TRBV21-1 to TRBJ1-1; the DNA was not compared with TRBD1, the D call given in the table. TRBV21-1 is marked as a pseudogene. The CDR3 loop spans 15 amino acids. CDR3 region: CASTNFTGGETEAFF. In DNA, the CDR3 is TGTGCCAGCACCAACTTTACAGGGGGCGAAACTGAAGCTTTCTTT.

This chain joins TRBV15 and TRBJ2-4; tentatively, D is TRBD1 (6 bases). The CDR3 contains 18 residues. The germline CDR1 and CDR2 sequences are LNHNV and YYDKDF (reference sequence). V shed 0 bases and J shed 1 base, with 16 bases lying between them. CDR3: CATSRDLYRVTAKNIQYF. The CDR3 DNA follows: TGTGCCACCAGCAGAGATCTATACAGGGTAACGGCCAAAAACATTCAGTACTTC.

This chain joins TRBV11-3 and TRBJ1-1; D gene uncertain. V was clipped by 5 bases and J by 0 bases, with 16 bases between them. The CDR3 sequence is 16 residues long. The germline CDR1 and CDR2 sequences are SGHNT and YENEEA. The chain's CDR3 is CASSPLQEPLNTEAFF. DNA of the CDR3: TGTGCCAGCAGCCCTCTTCAAGAGCCCCTGAACACTGAAGCTTTCTTT.

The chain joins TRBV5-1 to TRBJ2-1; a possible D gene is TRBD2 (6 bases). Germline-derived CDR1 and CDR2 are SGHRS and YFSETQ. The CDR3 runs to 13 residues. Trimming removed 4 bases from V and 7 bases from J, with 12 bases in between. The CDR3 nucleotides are TGCGCCAGCAGCCGGGTCGGGGGAAATGAGCAGTTCTTC. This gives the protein CASSRVGGNEQFF.